A single sample is the source of the 32 T cell receptor beta chains below, sequenced in a study of blood T cell repertoires in COVID-19. Measured with immunoSEQ multiplex PCR; TCRdb has only the in-frame clones, and not every one. The repertoire has some 220,000 clones, around four fifths of them found once; the top ten carry less than 6%. What was sequenced was peripheral blood. These receptors were taken from a woman aged 70 to 79 with COVID-19, enrolled during active disease.

In this sample, this clone turned up a few times. The rearrangement joins TRBV5-8 to TRBJ2-1; 7 bases line up with TRBD1. The CDR3 extends over 15 amino acids. The junction had 11 bases not matched to a gene; V was cut back by 5 bases and J by 6 bases. Germline V gene data show CDR1 as SGHTS and CDR2 as YDEGEE. CDR3 region: CASRYTGVRGNEQFF. For the CDR3, the DNA is TGTGCCAGCAGGTACACAGGGGTAAGGGGCAATGAGCAGTTCTTC.

The chain is built from TRBV6-5 and TRBJ2-1, with 7 bases aligning to TRBD2. This CDR3 has 15 residues. Germline V gives CDR1 MNHEY, CDR2 SVGAGI. V shed 2 bases and J 9 bases; nucleotides not matched to a gene: 10. The CDR3, as DNA: TGTGCCAGCAGTTACGACCACCGCGGGGGTAGTGAGCAGTTCTTC. Translation: CASSYDHRGGSEQFF.

This clone came up once. J is TRBJ1-2 and V is TRBV19; D perhaps matches TRBD1 (5 bases). Germline V gene data show CDR1 as LNHDA and CDR2 as SQIVND (reference sequence). The CDR3 is 15 amino acids. V gave up 5 bases and J gave up 1 base, with 14 bases separating them. The CDR3 loop is CASSPQSQGNYGYTF. DNA for the CDR3: TGTGCCAGTAGTCCTCAATCCCAGGGTAACTATGGCTACACCTTC.

The rearrangement links TRBV30 to TRBJ1-1; no clear D. The CDR3 sequence is 14 residues long. V dropped 4 bases and J dropped 6 bases, with 18 bases sitting between them. Germline CDR1 reads GTSNPN; CDR2 reads SVGIG (reference sequence). CDR3 residues: CAWTRGVRGSEAFF. The CDR3 DNA sequence: TGTGCCTGGACCCGCGGGGTCCGAGGCTCTGAAGCTTTCTTT.

This rearrangement joins TRBV30 to TRBJ1-1; perhaps TRBD1 as D (5 bases). The germline V gene has CDR1 GTSNPN and CDR2 SVGIG (reference sequence). Trimming removed 8 bases from V and 5 bases from J, with 18 bases in between. The CDR3 has 13 residues. This CDR3 reads CAQKVTRQTEAFF. CDR3 DNA: TGTGCCCAAAAAGTAACTCGACAGACTGAAGCTTTCTTT. The full variable domain, rest sourced from reference TRBV30 and TRBJ1-1, is SQTIHQWPATLVQPVGSPLSLECTVEGTSNPNLYWYRQAAGRGLQLLFYSVGIGQISSEVPQNLSASRPQDRQFILSSKKLLLSDSGFYLCAQKVTRQTEAFFGQGTRLTVV.

This chain uses TRBV14 with TRBJ2-2; 8 positions match TRBD1. Looked up from germline, CDR1 is SGHDN and CDR2 is FVKESK. V shed 1 base, J shed 7 bases, and the junction held 11 bases outside the gene matches. The CDR3 loop spans 17 amino acids. The CDR3 here is CASSQALGRGLSGELFF. The CDR3 nucleotides read TGTGCCAGCAGCCAAGCCTTGGGCAGGGGGCTTAGCGGGGAGCTGTTTTTT.

This rearrangement joins TRBV3-1 (or the pseudogene TRBV3-2) to TRBJ2-3; D is undetermined. This CDR3 spans 13 amino acids. Per the germline V gene, CDR1 is LGHDT and CDR2 is YNNKEL (reference sequence). V was clipped by 3 bases and J by 2 bases, with 6 bases between them. In nucleotides, the CDR3 is TGTGCCAGCAGCCAGAGTCCCACAGATACGCAGTATTTT. Translating gives CASSQSPTDTQYF.

This clone was detected only once. The chain links TRBV6-6 to TRBJ2-2; a weak D match, TRBD1 (5 bases). V shed 8 bases and J shed 1 base, with 14 bases lying between them. Looked up from germline, CDR1 is MNHNY and CDR2 is SVGAGI (reference sequence). The CDR3 is 15 amino acids. The CDR3: CASLRSQVNTGELFF. The DNA of the CDR3 is TGTGCCAGCCTGAGATCACAGGTGAACACCGGGGAGCTGTTTTTT.

This chain joins TRBV6-2 or TRBV6-3 and TRBJ2-1; TRBD2 agrees at 11 bases. The CDR3 length is 17 residues. From germline, CDR1 is MNHEY and CDR2 SVGEGT. Losses at the gene ends were 7 bases for V and 7 bases for J; bases not matched to a gene: 15. CDR3 loop: CASTPWLTSGKGNEQFF. In DNA, the CDR3 is TGTGCCAGCACCCCATGGTTGACTAGCGGGAAGGGGAATGAGCAGTTCTTC.

The V call is TRBV2, the J call TRBJ1-2, with 9 bases matching TRBD1. The germline CDR1 and CDR2 sequences are SNHLY and FYNNEI. This CDR3 contains 15 residues. V lost 7 bases, J lost 4 bases, and 10 bases stayed unmatched. CDR3: CASTTIRQGGYGYTF. In DNA, the CDR3 is TGTGCCAGCACCACGATCAGACAGGGGGGCTATGGCTACACCTTC.

The chain recombines TRBV6-5 with TRBJ1-1; 7 nucleotides line up with TRBD1. J gave up 4 bases and V 7 bases, and 6 bases lay outside the gene matches. There are 13 residues in the CDR3. Germline lookup yields CDR1 MNHEY and CDR2 SVGAGI. Written as DNA, the CDR3 is TGTGCCAGCAAGGGCAGGGGGACCACTGAAGCTTTCTTT. This translates into CASKGRGTTEAFF.

This chain uses TRBV7-9 with TRBJ2-3; possible D gene TRBD2, 6 bases. The CDR3 contains 15 residues. Trimming took 6 bases from V and 2 from J, leaving 15 bases between them. CDR1 and CDR2 (germline): SEHNR, FQNEAQ (reference sequence). The CDR3 DNA reads TGTGCCAGCAGTGTTTGGACGGACTACACAGATACGCAGTATTTT. Amino acids: CASSVWTDYTDTQYF.

CDR3 sequence (DNA): TGTGCCAGCAGTGGGAGGGGACTCTATGGCTACACCTTC. Its translation is CASSGRGLYGYTF. This chain connects TRBV28 to TRBJ1-2; a possible D gene is TRBD1 (5 bases). V shed 5 bases and J shed 4 bases, with 11 bases lying between them. The CDR3 covers 13 residues. The germline CDR1 and CDR2 sequences are MDHEN and SYDVKM.

The chain uses TRBV28 and TRBJ2-7, with 8 bases matching TRBD1. Germline CDR1 reads MDHEN; CDR2 reads SYDVKM. Unmatched junction bases numbered 5, after V lost 2 bases and J lost 2 bases. The CDR3 sequence is 15 residues long. CDR3 sequence (DNA): TGTGCCAGCAGTTTAGGACAGGGTAAAACCTACGAGCAGTACTTC. Translated: CASSLGQGKTYEQYF.

This clone was counted only a few times. The chain has TRBV7-2 and TRBJ2-1; D is uncertain. CDR3 length: 15 amino acids. Germline-derived CDR1 and CDR2 are SGHTA and FQGNSA. Trimming left V 1 base short and J 0 bases short, with 7 bases between. The CDR3 DNA reads TGTGCCAGCAGCTTAGATCAGTCCTCCTACAATGAGCAGTTCTTC. This codes for CASSLDQSSYNEQFF. The full variable domain, with the rest looked up from reference TRBV7-2 and TRBJ2-1, is GAGVSQSPSNKVTEKGKDVELRCDPISGHTALYWYRQSLGQGLEFLIYFQGNSAPDKSGLPSDRFSAERTGGSVSTLTIQRTQQEDSAVYLCASSLDQSSYNEQFFGPGTRLTVL.

The rearrangement joins TRBV27 to TRBJ1-6; TRBD1 agrees at 8 bases. In germline, CDR1 is MNHEY, CDR2 SMNVEV (reference sequence). The CDR3 spans 15 residues. The V segment lost 5 bases and the J segment 4 bases; nucleotides outside the gene matches: 4. The CDR3 loop reads CASSPDRGYNSPLHF. The DNA of the CDR3 is TGTGCCAGCAGTCCTGACAGGGGTTATAATTCACCCCTCCACTTT.

V gene TRBV28 combines with J gene TRBJ1-6; D not certain. This CDR3 contains 12 residues. Germline-derived CDR1 and CDR2 are MDHEN and SYDVKM. V was clipped by 5 bases and J by 11 bases, with 10 bases between them. CDR3: CASSTGGAPLHF. CDR3 DNA sequence: TGTGCCAGCAGTACTGGAGGTGCACCCCTCCACTTT.

The chain has TRBV7-2 and TRBJ2-7; 10 bases are a match to TRBD1. CDR1 and CDR2 from the germline V gene are SGHTA and FQGNSA. The CDR3 totals 14 residues. Unmatched junction bases numbered 4, after V lost 5 bases and J lost 3 bases. The CDR3 DNA reads as TGTGCCAGCAGCGTGACAGGGGGCTTCTACGAGCAGTACTTC. Translating gives CASSVTGGFYEQYF.

The V call is TRBV24-1, the J call TRBJ2-2; no reliable D call. Trimming pared 3 bases from V and 3 bases from J, leaving 10 bases between. Looked up from germline, CDR1 is KGHDR and CDR2 is SFDVKD. This CDR3 region has 15 residues. In nucleotides, the CDR3 is TGTGCCACCAGTGATCCCAGTCTCGACACCGGGGAGCTGTTTTTT. As protein: CATSDPSLDTGELFF.

The genes are TRBV7-2 and TRBJ2-1; TRBD2 aligns across 13 bases. Germline V gene sequence: CDR1 SGHTA, CDR2 FQGNSA. J gave up 4 bases and V 3 bases, and 9 bases lay outside the gene matches. The CDR3 has 18 amino acids. The CDR3: CASSFRTSGSGTYNEQFF. CDR3 in DNA: TGTGCCAGCAGCTTTAGGACTAGCGGGAGCGGGACTTACAATGAGCAGTTCTTC.

The chain employs TRBV11-3 and TRBJ2-2; unclear D gene. Trimming took 2 bases from V and 0 from J, leaving 4 bases between them. CDR3 size: 14 residues. Germline CDR1 SGHNT, CDR2 YENEEA. Here the CDR3 reads CASSLIANTGELFF. CDR3 bases: TGTGCCAGCAGCTTAATAGCGAACACCGGGGAGCTGTTTTTT. Using reference TRBV11-3 and TRBJ2-2 for the parts outside the CDR3, the full variable domain is EAGVVQSPRYKIIEKKQPVAFWCNPISGHNTLYWYLQNLGQGPELLIRYENEEAVDDSQLPKDRFSAERLKGVDSTLKIQPAELGDSAVYLCASSLIANTGELFFGEGSRLTVL.

V is TRBV9 and J is TRBJ1-1; TRBD1 aligns across 8 bases. The CDR3 is 13 amino acids. The V gene's germline CDR1 is SGDLS and CDR2 YYNGEE. The V gene end was trimmed by 4 bases and the J gene end by 6 bases; junction bases not matched to a gene: 5. The CDR3, as DNA: TGTGCCAGCAGCTTAGGACAGGGCTCTGAAGCTTTCTTT. It specifies CASSLGQGSEAFF.

This clone showed up just once. CDR3 DNA sequence: TGTGCCAGCACTCGACAGCCAAACAATGAAAAACTGTTTTTT. Translating gives CASTRQPNNEKLFF. The J gene is TRBJ1-4, the V gene TRBV6-5; weak D call: TRBD1 (5 bases). The CDR3 length is 14 residues. V lost 7 bases and J 5 bases, leaving 14 bases between the germline ends. Germline CDR1 and CDR2: MNHEY and SVGAGI.

This chain joins TRBV5-1 and TRBJ2-3; D call uncertain. V lost 0 bases and J 0 bases, leaving 8 bases between the germline ends. The CDR3 has 15 amino acids. Per the germline V gene, CDR1 is SGHRS and CDR2 is YFSETQ. CDR3 in amino acids: CASSLDPTSTDTQYF. The CDR3 DNA reads TGCGCCAGCAGCTTGGACCCTACTAGCACAGATACGCAGTATTTT.

This chain joins TRBV5-1 and TRBJ1-1; 8 nucleotides align to TRBD1. CDR3 length: 15 amino acids. Losses at the gene ends were 5 bases for V and 0 bases for J; bases not matched to a gene: 6. The germline CDR1 and CDR2 sequences are SGHRS and YFSETQ. The CDR3 sequence: CASSPQGVMNTEAFF. The CDR3 DNA reads as TGCGCCAGCAGTCCACAGGGGGTCATGAACACTGAAGCTTTCTTT. Full variable domain (remainder filled in from reference TRBV5-1 and TRBJ1-1): KAGVTQTPRYLIKTRGQQVTLSCSPISGHRSVSWYQQTPGQGLQFLFEYFSETQRNKGNFPGRFSGRQFSNSRSEMNVSTLELGDSALYLCASSPQGVMNTEAFFGQGTRLTVV.

The genes are TRBV28 and TRBJ1-3; D unclear. CDR1 is MDHEN, CDR2 SYDVKM, per germline. Deletions cut 3 bases from V and 0 bases from J, with 9 bases between. The CDR3 is 15 amino acids. The CDR3 spells CASSFWGGSGNTIYF. The CDR3 region has the DNA TGTGCCAGCAGTTTTTGGGGAGGCTCTGGAAACACCATATATTTT.

The chain couples TRBV7-7 to TRBJ2-3; D is unresolved. Trimming cost V 3 bases and J 2 bases, with 12 bases left between them. CDR3 length: 15 residues. CDR1 is SSHAT, CDR2 FNYEAQ, per germline (reference sequence). CDR3 protein: CASSFTSSFTDTQYF. The CDR3 nucleotides read TGTGCCAGCAGCTTTACGAGTTCCTTCACAGATACGCAGTATTTT.

V and J are TRBV3-1 (or the pseudogene TRBV3-2) and TRBJ1-5; D may be TRBD1 (6 bases). CDR3 length: 15 residues. Deletions cut 0 bases from V and 11 bases from J, with 17 bases between. From germline, CDR1 is LGHDT and CDR2 YNNKEL (reference sequence). DNA of the CDR3: TGTGCCAGCAGCCAAGATCGGAGGACAGTACGGTCCCAGCATTTT. Protein sequence: CASSQDRRTVRSQHF.

The chain uses TRBV6-5 and TRBJ1-5; 7 bases map to TRBD1. CDR3 length equals 15 residues. Germline V lookup: CDR1 MNHEY, CDR2 SVGAGI. V shed 0 bases and J 5 bases; nucleotides not matched to a gene: 4. In nucleotides, the CDR3 is TGTGCCAGCAGTTACTCGAACAGGGGTGATCAGCCCCAGCATTTT. The encoded protein is CASSYSNRGDQPQHF.

V and J are TRBV11-3 and TRBJ2-3; D may be TRBD1 (6 bases). The CDR3 is made up of 15 amino acids. Germline V gives CDR1 SGHNT, CDR2 YENEEA. Trimming stripped 5 bases from V and 2 bases from J, with 14 bases between. The DNA for the CDR3 is TGTGCCAGCAGCATCCTGGGGGCTTCCACAGATACGCAGTATTTT. This gives the protein CASSILGASTDTQYF.

The V call is TRBV2, the J call TRBJ1-1, with D hard to call. The CDR3 is 12 amino acids. Trimming shortened V by 6 bases and J by 4 bases, and 9 bases separated the two germline ends. Germline-derived CDR1 and CDR2 are SNHLY and FYNNEI. The CDR3 DNA follows: TGTGCCAGCAGGGAGAGTGGCACTGAAGCTTTCTTT. It yields the protein CASRESGTEAFF.

V gene TRBV29-1 combines with J gene TRBJ1-3; no reliable D call. The CDR3 consists of 17 residues. V gave up 0 bases and J gave up 0 bases, with 15 bases separating them. Germline CDR1 SQVTM, CDR2 ANQGSEA. The CDR3 DNA reads TGCAGCGTTGAAGATCCGCTCGGCAGGCCCTCTGGAAACACCATATATTTT. Protein: CSVEDPLGRPSGNTIYF. Full variable domain (remainder filled in from reference TRBV29-1 and TRBJ1-3): SAVISQKPSRDICQRGTSLTIQCQVDSQVTMMFWYRQQPGQSLTLIATANQGSEATYESGFVIDKFPISRPNLTFSTLTVSNMSPEDSSIYLCSVEDPLGRPSGNTIYFGEGSWLTVV.